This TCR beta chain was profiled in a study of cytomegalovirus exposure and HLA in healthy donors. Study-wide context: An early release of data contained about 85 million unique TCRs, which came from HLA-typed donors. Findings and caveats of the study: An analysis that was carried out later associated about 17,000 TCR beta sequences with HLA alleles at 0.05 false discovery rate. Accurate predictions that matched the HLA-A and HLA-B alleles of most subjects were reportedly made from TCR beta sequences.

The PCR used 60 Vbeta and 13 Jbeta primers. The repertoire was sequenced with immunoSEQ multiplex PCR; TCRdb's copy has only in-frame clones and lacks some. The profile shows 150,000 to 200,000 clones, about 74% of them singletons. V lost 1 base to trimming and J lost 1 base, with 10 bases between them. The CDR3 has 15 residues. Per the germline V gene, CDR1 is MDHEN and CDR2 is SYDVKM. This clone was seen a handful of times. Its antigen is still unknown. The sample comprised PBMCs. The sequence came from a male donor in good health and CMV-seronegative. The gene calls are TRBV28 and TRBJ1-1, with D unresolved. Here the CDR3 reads CASSLSAGGNTEAFF. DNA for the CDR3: TGTGCCAGCAGTTTATCCGCAGGAGGGAACACTGAAGCTTTCTTT.